These 9 T cell receptor beta chains were all obtained from the same sample, sequenced in a study of blood T cell repertoires in COVID-19. Clones were sequenced by immunoSEQ multiplex PCR, and TCRdb holds only the in-frame ones, with some missing. The sample holds more than 65,000 clones, around 85% seen once. Sequencing used peripheral blood. These receptor sequences come from a woman aged 80 or over with active or convalescent COVID-19.

The rearrangement links TRBV7-6 to TRBJ2-2; 10 nucleotides match TRBD1. CDR1 and CDR2 from the germline V gene are SGHVS and FNYEAQ. V dropped 5 bases and J dropped 3; count of bases not matched to a gene: 3. The CDR3 has 15 amino acids. CDR3 nucleotides: TGTGCCAGCAGCCGAGGGACAGGGGACACCGGGGAGCTGTTTTTT. It encodes CASSRGTGDTGELFF.

V usage is TRBV19 and J usage is TRBJ2-2, with D maybe TRBD2 (5 bases). The CDR3 length is 17 residues. V dropped 3 bases and J dropped 5 bases, with 19 bases sitting between them. The V gene's germline CDR1 is LNHDA and CDR2 SQIVND (reference sequence). CDR3: CASSMGRLTGRTGELFF. As DNA, the CDR3 is TGTGCCAGTAGTATGGGTCGACTAACGGGAAGGACCGGGGAGCTGTTTTTT.

V usage is TRBV2 and J usage is TRBJ2-1, with D tentatively TRBD1 (5 bases). The germline V and J ends were trimmed by 5 bases and 5 bases, with 10 bases remaining between them. The CDR3 is 13 residues long. Germline CDR1 is SNHLY and CDR2 is FYNNEI. CDR3 residues: CASSWTTNNEQFF. The CDR3 DNA is TGTGCCAGCAGTTGGACAACCAACAATGAGCAGTTCTTC.

This chain links TRBV28 with TRBJ1-4, with 7 bases identical to TRBD1. The CDR3 spans 15 residues. V gave up 6 bases and J gave up 7 bases; unmatched junction bases: 11. CDR1 MDHEN and CDR2 SYDVKM come from the germline V gene. CDR3 bases: TGTGCCAGCAGCCCCCCAGACAGGGTTGGTGAAAAACTGTTTTTT. The encoded protein is CASSPPDRVGEKLFF.

The J gene is TRBJ1-6, the V gene TRBV23-1, with 8 bases aligning to TRBD1. TRBV23-1 is recorded as an ORF, its role being uncertain. J was trimmed by 7 bases and V by 2 bases; bases with no gene match: 10. This CDR3 is built from 17 residues. CDR3 bases: TGCGCCAGCAGTCAAGAAATTTGGACAGGGATAAATTCACCCCTCCACTTT. It translates to CASSQEIWTGINSPLHF.

V usage is TRBV10-3 and J usage is TRBJ2-7; 11 bases are shared with TRBD1. Losses at the gene ends were 6 bases for V and 3 bases for J; bases not matched to a gene: 7. This CDR3 is built from 15 residues. From germline, CDR1 is ENHRY and CDR2 SYGVKD. The CDR3 coding sequence is TGTGCCATCAGCCTAGGACAGGGGGCCTTCTACGAGCAGTACTTC. It encodes CAISLGQGAFYEQYF.

This rearrangement joins TRBV27 to TRBJ1-2; D not resolved. There are 13 residues in the CDR3. Germline CDR1 and CDR2: MNHEY and SMNVEV (reference sequence). Trimming stripped 3 bases from V and 4 bases from J, with 9 bases between. In DNA, the CDR3 is TGTGCCAGCAGTTTCGGTCAACGCTATGGCTACACCTTC. This gives the protein CASSFGQRYGYTF.

The chain recombines TRBV19 with TRBJ2-1; 15 bases are a match to TRBD2. Germline V gene sequence: CDR1 LNHDA, CDR2 SQIVND (reference sequence). The CDR3 runs 20 residues. V gave up 3 bases and J gave up 0 bases; unmatched junction bases: 9. CDR3 in DNA: TGTGCCAGTAGTATGCATCCGGGACTAGCGGGAGGTGCCTCCTACAATGAGCAGTTCTTC. Protein: CASSMHPGLAGGASYNEQFF.

The V and J genes are TRBV10-3 and TRBJ1-2; D not resolved. Germline loops: CDR1 ENHRY, CDR2 SYGVKD. V was trimmed by 2 bases and J by 8 bases, leaving 15 bases between them. The CDR3 consists of 14 residues. CDR3: CAISEGGGPRGYTF. DNA for the CDR3: TGTGCCATCAGTGAGGGTGGAGGGCCTCGGGGCTACACCTTC.